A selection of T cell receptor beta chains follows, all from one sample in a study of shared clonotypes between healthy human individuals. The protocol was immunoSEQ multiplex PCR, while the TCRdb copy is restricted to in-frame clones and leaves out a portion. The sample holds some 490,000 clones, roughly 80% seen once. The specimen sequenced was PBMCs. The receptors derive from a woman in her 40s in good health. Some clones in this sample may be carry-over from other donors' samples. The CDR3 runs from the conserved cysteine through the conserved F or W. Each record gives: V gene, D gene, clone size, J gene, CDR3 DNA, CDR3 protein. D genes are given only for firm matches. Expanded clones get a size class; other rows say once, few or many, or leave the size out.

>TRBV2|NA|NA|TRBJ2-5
TGTGCCAGCAGCTTTCTAGAAGGAGAGACCCAGTACTTC
CASSFLEGETQYF
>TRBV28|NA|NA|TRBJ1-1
TGTGCCAGCCGATCCAACACTGAAGCTTTCTTT
CASRSNTEAFF
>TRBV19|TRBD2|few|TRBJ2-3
TGTGCCAGTAGGACTAGCGACACAGATACGCAGTATTTT
CASRTSDTDTQYF
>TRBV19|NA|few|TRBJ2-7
TGTGCCAGTAGGAGGGGCCCCTCCTACGAGCAGTACTTC
CASRRGPSYEQYF
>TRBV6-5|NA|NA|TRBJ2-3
TGTGCCAGCAGTTTTGGGACTCACCTAGATACGCAGTATTTT
CASSFGTHLDTQYF
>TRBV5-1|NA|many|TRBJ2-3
TGCGCCAGCAGCTTGAAAGGGCTAGCTAGGTGGTCCTCCCGCAGCACAGATACGCAGTATTTT
CASSLKGLARWSSRSTDTQYF
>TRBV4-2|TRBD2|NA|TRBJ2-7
TGTGCCAGCAGCCAAGATGTACTAGCGGGGTCCTACGAGCAGTACTTC
CASSQDVLAGSYEQYF
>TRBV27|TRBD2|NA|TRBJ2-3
TGTGCCAGCAGAACGTGGGGAGGGAGAGGAGGCACAGATACGCAGTATTTT
CASRTWGGRGGTDTQYF
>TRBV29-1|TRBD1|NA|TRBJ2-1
TGCAGCGTTGTCGGACAGGGGTTTCTAAGGCGGGGCAATGAGCAGTTCTTC
CSVVGQGFLRRGNEQFF
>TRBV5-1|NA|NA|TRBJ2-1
TGCGCCAGCACCCGGCCGGGTCCGAATGAGCAGTTCTTC
CASTRPGPNEQFF
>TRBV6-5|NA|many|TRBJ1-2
TGTGCCAGCATGAGACAGCTTGGCTATGGCTACACCTTC
CASMRQLGYGYTF
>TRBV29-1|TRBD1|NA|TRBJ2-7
TGCAGCGTTGTGGCAGGGGGTCCCTACGAGCAGTACTTC
CSVVAGGPYEQYF
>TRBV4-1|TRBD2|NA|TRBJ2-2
TGCGCCAGCAGCCAGGCCCCCAGCGGGAGTTTTTGGACCGGGGAGCTGTTTTTT
CASSQAPSGSFWTGELFF
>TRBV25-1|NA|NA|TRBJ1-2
TGTGCCAGCAGTACTACCGGGACACCTTTCCGAGGCTACACCTTC
CASSTTGTPFRGYTF
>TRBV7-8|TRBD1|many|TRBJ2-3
TGTGCCAGCAGCTCGAGCCGGGACAGGGAACAGTATTTT
CASSSSRDREQYF
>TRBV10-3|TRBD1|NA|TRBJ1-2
TGTGCCGGGACAGGAGACCTAAACTATGGCTACACCTTC
CAGTGDLNYGYTF
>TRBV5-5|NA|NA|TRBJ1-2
TGTGCCAGCAGCTTGGCCTTTACCGTGAACTATGGCTACACCTTC
CASSLAFTVNYGYTF
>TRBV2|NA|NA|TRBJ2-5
TGTGCCAGCAGTGGGGCGGCCAGCCGGCAGGAGACCCAGTACTTC
CASSGAASRQETQYF
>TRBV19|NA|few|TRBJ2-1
TGTGCCAGTAGTATAAGTCGCAGTACTGAGCAGTTCTTC
CASSISRSTEQFF
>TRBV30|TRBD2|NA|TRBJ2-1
TGTGCCTGGAAAGACCCGGGACTAGATGGAAATGAGCAGTTCTTC
CAWKDPGLDGNEQFF
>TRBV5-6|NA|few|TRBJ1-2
TGTGCCAGCAGCTTGATACAGGGTGCCTATGGCTACACCTTC
CASSLIQGAYGYTF
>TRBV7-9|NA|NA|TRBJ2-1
TGTGCCAGCAGCTCCCCGACTCTCAATGAGCAGTTCTTC
CASSSPTLNEQFF
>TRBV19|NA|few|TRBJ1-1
TGTGCCAGTAGTATTTCCGGGAACACTGAAGCTTTCTTT
CASSISGNTEAFF
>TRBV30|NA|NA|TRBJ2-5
TGTGCCTGTAGTCCCGGGCGGGGATTGCAAGAGACCCGGTACTTC
CACSPGRGLQETRYF
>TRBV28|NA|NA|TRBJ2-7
TGTGCCAGCAGGGGTCAACCCTACGAGCAGTACTTC
CASRGQPYEQYF
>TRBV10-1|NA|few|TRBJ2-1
TGCGCCAGCAGTGAGAGGACGGCGGGAACTCGGTTCTTC
CASSERTAGTRFF
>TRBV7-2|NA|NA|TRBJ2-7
TGTGCCAGCAGCTTAGAAGGTCTTTCCCTTAGGTACGAGCAGTACTTC
CASSLEGLSLRYEQYF
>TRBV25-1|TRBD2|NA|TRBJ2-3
TGTGCCAGCAGCCACCTCGGGGGGGCAGATACGCAGTATTTT
CASSHLGGADTQYF
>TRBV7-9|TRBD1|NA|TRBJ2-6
TGTGCCAGCAGCGAGGGACAGTATTCTGGGGCCAACGTCCTGACTTTC
CASSEGQYSGANVLTF
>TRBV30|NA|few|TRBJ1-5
TGTGCCTGGAGCCGTTATATTGGGGAAAGGGGTCAGCCCCAGCATTTT
CAWSRYIGERGQPQHF
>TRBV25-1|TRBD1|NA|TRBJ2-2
TGTGCCAGCAGTGCTGGGGACAGGGGATGGGGCACCGGGGAGCTGTTTTTT
CASSAGDRGWGTGELFF
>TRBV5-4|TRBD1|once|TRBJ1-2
TGTGCCAGCAGCTTGAAGGGGGCGGACTATGGCTACACCTTC
CASSLKGADYGYTF
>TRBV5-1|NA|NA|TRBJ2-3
TGCGCCAGCAGCCATACCGGGACACCGAGCACAGATACGCAGTATTTT
CASSHTGTPSTDTQYF
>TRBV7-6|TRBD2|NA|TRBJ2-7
TGTGCCAGCAGCTCGTTGACTAGCGGAGATTACGAGCAGTACTTC
CASSSLTSGDYEQYF
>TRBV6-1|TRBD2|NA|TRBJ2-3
TGTGCCAGCAGTGAACGGGAGGGCTCTGGGGCAGATACGCAGTATTTT
CASSEREGSGADTQYF
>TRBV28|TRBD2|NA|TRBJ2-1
TGTGCCAGCAGTTCCCCGACTAGCGGGAGGGCCGGTGAGCAGTTCTTC
CASSSPTSGRAGEQFF
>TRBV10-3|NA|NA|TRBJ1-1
TGTGCCATCAGCTCCTCGGGGAACACTGAAGCTTTCTTT
CAISSSGNTEAFF
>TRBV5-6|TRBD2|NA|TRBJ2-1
TGTGCCAGCAGTACCGGACTAGCGGGAAGGTGGAATGAGCAGTTCTTC
CASSTGLAGRWNEQFF
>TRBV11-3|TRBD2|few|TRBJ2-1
TGTGCCAGCAGCGAAGAGGCTAGCGGCTACAATGAGCAGTTCTTC
CASSEEASGYNEQFF
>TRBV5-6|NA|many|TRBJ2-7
TGTGCCAGCAGCGCCTTAGGGACGGCTGACCCAACGCAGTACTTC
CASSALGTADPTQYF
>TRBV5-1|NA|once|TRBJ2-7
TGCGCCAGCAGCTCGGAAGGGTCCTCCGAGCAGTACTTC
CASSSEGSSEQYF
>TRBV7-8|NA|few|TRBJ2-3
TGTGCCAGCAGCCCCTGGGGATTCACTAGCACAGATACGCAGTATTTT
CASSPWGFTSTDTQYF